This T cell receptor (beta chain) was documented in a study of identical twins' blood T cells. Study context: Roughly 12 libraries, six alpha and six beta, gave about 49 million reads. Findings and caveats of the study: Twins shared more top CDR3 clonotypes than unrelated donors did. Twin similarity might stem from environmental factors, not only genetics.

About this clonotype: Its target is unknown.

Libraries were made from RNA as TCR cDNA, using a modified protocol. TCRdb reprocessed the 5' RACE reads with MiXCR, giving one entry per CDR3 protein. In the table there are a few hundred thousand distinct CDR3 sequences, roughly 31% of which are singletons. There are 15 residues in the CDR3. The V gene's germline CDR1 is SGHTA and CDR2 FQGNSA. Trimming removed 0 bases from V and 3 bases from J, with 11 bases in between. Input material: PBMCs. The sequence derives from a woman aged 18-55 years in good health. This chain connects TRBV7-2 to TRBJ1-1; no definite D call. The CDR3 sequence: CASSLAPGKYTEAFF. CDR3 DNA: TGTGCCAGCAGCTTAGCCCCCGGGAAGTACACTGAAGCTTTCTTT.